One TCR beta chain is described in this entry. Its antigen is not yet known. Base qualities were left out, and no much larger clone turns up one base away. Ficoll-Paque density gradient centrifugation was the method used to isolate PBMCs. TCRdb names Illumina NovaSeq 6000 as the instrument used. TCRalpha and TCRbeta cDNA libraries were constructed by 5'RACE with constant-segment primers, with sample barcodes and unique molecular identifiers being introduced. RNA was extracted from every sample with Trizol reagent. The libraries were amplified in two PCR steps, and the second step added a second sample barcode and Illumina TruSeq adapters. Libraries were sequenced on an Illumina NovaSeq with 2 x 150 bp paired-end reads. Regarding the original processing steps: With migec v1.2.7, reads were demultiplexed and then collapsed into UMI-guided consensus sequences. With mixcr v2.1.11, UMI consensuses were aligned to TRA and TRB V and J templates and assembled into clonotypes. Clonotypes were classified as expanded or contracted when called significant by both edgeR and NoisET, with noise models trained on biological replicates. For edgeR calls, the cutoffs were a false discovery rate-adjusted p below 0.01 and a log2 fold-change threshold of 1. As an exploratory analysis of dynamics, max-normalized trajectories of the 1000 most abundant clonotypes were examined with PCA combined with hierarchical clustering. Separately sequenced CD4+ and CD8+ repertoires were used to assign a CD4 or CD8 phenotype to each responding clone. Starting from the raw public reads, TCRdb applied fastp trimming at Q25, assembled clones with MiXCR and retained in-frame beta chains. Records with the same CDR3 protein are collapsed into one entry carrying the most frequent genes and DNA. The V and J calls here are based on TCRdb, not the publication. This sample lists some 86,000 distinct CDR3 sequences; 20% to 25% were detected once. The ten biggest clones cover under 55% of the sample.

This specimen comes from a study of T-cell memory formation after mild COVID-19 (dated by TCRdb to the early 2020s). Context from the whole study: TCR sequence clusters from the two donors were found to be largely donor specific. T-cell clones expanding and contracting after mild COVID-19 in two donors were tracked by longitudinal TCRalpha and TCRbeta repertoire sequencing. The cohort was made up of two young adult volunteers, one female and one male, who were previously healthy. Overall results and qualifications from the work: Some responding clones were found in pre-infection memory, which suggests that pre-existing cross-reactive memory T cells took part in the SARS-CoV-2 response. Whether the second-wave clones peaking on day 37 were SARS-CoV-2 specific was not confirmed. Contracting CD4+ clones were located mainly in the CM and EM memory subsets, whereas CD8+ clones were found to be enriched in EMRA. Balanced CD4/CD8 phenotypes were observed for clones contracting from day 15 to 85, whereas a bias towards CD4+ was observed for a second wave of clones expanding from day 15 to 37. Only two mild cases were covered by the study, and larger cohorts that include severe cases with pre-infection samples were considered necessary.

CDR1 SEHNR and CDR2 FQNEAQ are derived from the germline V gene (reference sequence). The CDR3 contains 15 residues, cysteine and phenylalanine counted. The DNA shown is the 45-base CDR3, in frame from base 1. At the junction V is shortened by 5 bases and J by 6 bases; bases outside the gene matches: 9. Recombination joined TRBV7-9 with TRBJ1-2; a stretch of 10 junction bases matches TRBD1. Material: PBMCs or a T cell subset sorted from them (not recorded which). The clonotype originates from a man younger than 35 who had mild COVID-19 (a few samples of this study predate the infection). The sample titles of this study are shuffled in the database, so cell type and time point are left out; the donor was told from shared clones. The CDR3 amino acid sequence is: CASSPRDRGMDGYTF. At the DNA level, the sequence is TGTGCCAGCAGCCCGAGGGACAGGGGAATGGATGGCTACACCTTC.